These 26 T cell receptor beta chains originate from one sample sequenced in a study of blood T cell repertoires in COVID-19. Sequenced by immunoSEQ multiplex PCR; TCRdb stores in-frame clones only, minus some. The table has over 150,000 clones, approximately 80% seen once; the top ten hold 12%. The sample taken for sequencing was peripheral blood. The receptors were gathered from a woman aged 55-70 years with COVID-19, enrolled during active disease.

The chain carries TRBV2 and TRBJ1-5, with 12 positions matching TRBD1. The CDR3 has 16 amino acids. The ends lost 3 bases at V and 5 bases at J; junction bases unmatched: 5. CDR1 and CDR2 (germline): SNHLY, FYNNEI. The chain's CDR3 is CASSDPGTGGHQPQHF. In DNA form, the CDR3 reads TGTGCCAGCAGTGACCCCGGGACAGGGGGCCATCAGCCCCAGCATTTT.

V is TRBV18 and J is TRBJ1-1; D remains unclear. Trimming stripped 5 bases from V and 1 base from J, with 20 bases between. The germline V gene has CDR1 KGHSH and CDR2 LQKENI. The CDR3 contains 17 residues. CDR3 residues: CASSKSARLASNTEAFF. In DNA form, the CDR3 reads TGTGCCAGCTCAAAATCCGCTCGGTTAGCTTCGAACACTGAAGCTTTCTTT.

The chain recombines TRBV3-1 (or the pseudogene TRBV3-2) with TRBJ1-5; D is possibly TRBD1 (5 bases). Germline V gene sequence: CDR1 LGHDT, CDR2 YNNKEL (reference sequence). This CDR3 region has 16 residues. V lost 1 base and J lost 0, with 10 bases in between. The DNA for the CDR3 is TGTGCCAGCAGCCAAGGTCTAGGGGCTAGCAATCAGCCCCAGCATTTT. Residues: CASSQGLGASNQPQHF.

J is TRBJ2-7 and V is TRBV14, with TRBD2 matching 7 bases. This CDR3 has 15 amino acids. The ends lost 4 bases at V and 5 bases at J; junction bases unmatched: 11. Germline V lookup: CDR1 SGHDN, CDR2 FVKESK. CDR3 amino acids: CASSPLRGSVNEQYF. The CDR3 nucleotides are TGTGCCAGCAGCCCCCTCCGCGGGAGCGTAAACGAGCAGTACTTC. Variable domain in full (rest from reference TRBV14 and TRBJ2-7): EAGVTQFPSHSVIEKGQTVTLRCDPISGHDNLYWYRRVMGKEIKFLLHFVKESKQDESGMPNNRFLAERTGGTYSTLKVQPAELEDSGVYFCASSPLRGSVNEQYFGPGTRLTVT.

The rearrangement uses TRBV9 and TRBJ1-1, with D tentatively TRBD1 (5 bases). V lost 1 base and J 1 base, leaving 11 bases between the germline ends. CDR3 length: 15 amino acids. Germline V CDR1 and CDR2: SGDLS, YYNGEE. CDR3 in amino acids: CASSVSPTGNTEAFF. CDR3 sequence (DNA): TGTGCCAGCAGCGTATCTCCAACAGGGAACACTGAAGCTTTCTTT.

The chain has TRBV5-6 and TRBJ1-2; 7 bases align to TRBD1. V trimming: 4 bases; J trimming: 6 bases; junction bases outside the gene matches: 9. Germline CDR1 reads SGHDT; CDR2 reads YYEEEE. The CDR3 runs to 14 residues. CDR3 nucleotide sequence: TGTGCCAGCAGCCCAAACCAGGGGGTAGATGGCTACACCTTC. The encoded protein is CASSPNQGVDGYTF.

J is TRBJ1-6 and V is TRBV7-2; the D gene is possibly TRBD1 (6 bases). V was shortened by 1 base and J by 6 bases, with 10 bases between the two germline ends. This CDR3 spans 15 amino acids. The germline CDR1 and CDR2 sequences are SGHTA and FQGNSA. The CDR3 region is CASSLGGTTNSPLHF. DNA for the CDR3: TGTGCCAGCAGCTTAGGAGGGACAACTAATTCACCCCTCCACTTT.

V and J are TRBV6-5 and TRBJ2-2; D is possibly TRBD2 (5 bases). V was trimmed by 8 bases and J by 1 base, leaving 11 bases between them. CDR3 length: 14 residues. Per germline, CDR1 MNHEY and CDR2 SVGAGI. The CDR3 DNA reads as TGTGCCAGCCTAGCCAGCTTGAACACCGGGGAGCTGTTTTTT. The encoded protein is CASLASLNTGELFF.

The chain combines TRBV5-1 with TRBJ1-2; TRBD1 is a possible D gene (6 bases). CDR1 and CDR2 from the germline V gene are SGHRS and YFSETQ. V shed 5 bases and J shed 2 bases, with 19 bases lying between them. There are 16 residues in the CDR3. The CDR3 is CASSPAGPQGNYGYTF. The CDR3 DNA reads TGCGCCAGCAGTCCCGCCGGGCCACAGGGAAACTATGGCTACACCTTC. The complete variable domain, with remaining parts taken from reference TRBV5-1 and TRBJ1-2, reads KAGVTQTPRYLIKTRGQQVTLSCSPISGHRSVSWYQQTPGQGLQFLFEYFSETQRNKGNFPGRFSGRQFSNSRSEMNVSTLELGDSALYLCASSPAGPQGNYGYTFGSGTRLTVV.

The chain has TRBV2 and TRBJ1-6; 7 nucleotides line up with TRBD1. The CDR3 is 15 amino acids. J was trimmed by 6 bases and V by 6 bases; bases with no gene match: 8. The germline CDR1 and CDR2 sequences are SNHLY and FYNNEI. CDR3 sequence: CASRGQSLGNSPLHF. Here the CDR3 DNA reads TGTGCCAGCAGGGGACAGTCGCTGGGTAATTCACCCCTCCACTTT.

In its sample, this clone was seen a few times. The chain links TRBV5-1 to TRBJ1-1; 7 nucleotides line up with TRBD1. The germline CDR1 and CDR2 sequences are SGHRS and YFSETQ. The CDR3 covers 13 residues. The junction had 4 bases not matched to a gene; V was cut back by 5 bases and J by 3 bases. The CDR3 DNA reads as TGCGCCAGCAGTCGGGACAGACACACTGAAGCTTTCTTT. The encoded protein is CASSRDRHTEAFF.

The chain recombines TRBV5-1 with TRBJ2-4; TRBD1 is a possible D gene (6 bases). Deletions cut 4 bases from V and 1 base from J, with 12 bases between. CDR3 length equals 15 residues. Looked up from germline, CDR1 is SGHRS and CDR2 is YFSETQ. CDR3 sequence reads: CASSPGTRAKNIQYF. CDR3 nucleotides: TGCGCCAGCAGCCCCGGGACAAGGGCCAAAAACATTCAGTACTTC.

This chain links TRBV5-4 with TRBJ2-1; no reliable D call. CDR1 is SGHNT and CDR2 is YYREEE in the germline V gene (reference sequence). V was trimmed by 2 bases and J by 4 bases, leaving 10 bases between them. This CDR3 is 14 amino acids long. CDR3: CASSLSTPYNEQFF. The CDR3 bases are TGTGCCAGCAGCTTATCTACCCCTTACAATGAGCAGTTCTTC.

Only a few counts were recorded for this clone. This chain links TRBV9 with TRBJ2-1; 14 bases align to TRBD2. The CDR3 runs 15 residues. Germline lookup yields CDR1 SGDLS and CDR2 YYNGEE. With 4 bases clipped from V and 6 bases from J, the junction kept 3 bases outside the gene matches. This CDR3 reads CASSTTSGRANEQFF. CDR3 nucleotide sequence: TGTGCCAGCAGCACGACTAGCGGGAGGGCCAATGAGCAGTTCTTC.

The chain links TRBV11-3 to TRBJ1-1, with D tentatively TRBD1 (5 bases). The ends were cut back, 1 base at V and 10 bases at J, with 13 bases in the middle. The CDR3 spans 13 residues. The germline CDR1 and CDR2 sequences are SGHNT and YENEEA. CDR3 in amino acids: CASSLGGTGLAFF. The CDR3 coding sequence is TGTGCCAGCAGCTTAGGAGGCACAGGCCTAGCTTTCTTT.

The rearrangement joins TRBV19 to TRBJ1-2, with D maybe TRBD1 (5 bases). Germline CDR1 reads LNHDA; CDR2 reads SQIVND (reference sequence). Trimming took 3 bases from V and 7 from J, leaving 15 bases between them. The CDR3 has 14 amino acids. CDR3 region: CASSIGRGNGGYTF. The CDR3 DNA is TGTGCCAGTAGTATTGGGCGGGGGAATGGTGGCTACACCTTC.

CDR3 region: CASRERTGGSGIYTF. The CDR3, as DNA: TGTGCCAGCAGGGAGAGGACAGGGGGAAGTGGTATCTACACCTTC. The gene calls are TRBV6-5 and TRBJ1-2; 10 bases match TRBD1. This CDR3 region has 15 residues. CDR1 is MNHEY and CDR2 is SVGAGI in the germline V gene. The trim removed 6 bases at V and 10 bases at J, leaving 14 bases unmatched.

This chain links TRBV2 with TRBJ2-1; 8 bases map to TRBD2. Germline lookup yields CDR1 SNHLY and CDR2 FYNNEI. Germline trimming cut 7 bases from V and 5 bases from J; bases unmatched to any gene: 10. CDR3 length: 15 residues. CDR3 nucleotides: TGTGCCAGCAAGCTCCGGGAGGGGGGTGACAATGAGCAGTTCTTC. Its translation: CASKLREGGDNEQFF.

The chain links TRBV9 to TRBJ2-1; 8 bases fit TRBD2. The V gene's germline CDR1 is SGDLS and CDR2 YYNGEE. This CDR3 is built from 15 residues. J gave up 7 bases and V 0 bases, and 6 bases lay outside the gene matches. CDR3 DNA: TGTGCCAGCAGCGTAGACGGGAGGGGGTGGAATGAGCAGTTCTTC. Its protein product is CASSVDGRGWNEQFF.

This sequence joins TRBV6-5 and TRBJ1-5, with 8 nucleotides matching TRBD1. This CDR3 has 15 amino acids. Looked up from germline, CDR1 is MNHEY and CDR2 is SVGAGI. The junction had 7 bases not matched to a gene; V was cut back by 5 bases and J by 4 bases. The DNA of the CDR3 is TGTGCCAGCAGTCTGGAGGGACAGGCGAATCAGCCCCAGCATTTT. Translation gives CASSLEGQANQPQHF.

The chain is built from TRBV5-1 and TRBJ1-5; 9 bases are a match to TRBD1. Germline-derived CDR1 and CDR2 are SGHRS and YFSETQ. The CDR3 spans 14 residues. V trimming: 3 bases; J trimming: 2 bases; junction bases outside the gene matches: 0. The DNA for the CDR3 is TGCGCCAGCAGCTGGACAGGGGGCAATCAGCCCCAGCATTTT. Translated: CASSWTGGNQPQHF.

V is TRBV28 and J is TRBJ1-3; maybe TRBD1 (5 bases). Germline CDR1 MDHEN, CDR2 SYDVKM. This CDR3 contains 13 residues. Trimming removed 9 bases from V and 4 bases from J, with 13 bases in between. The CDR3 nucleotides read TGTGCCAGTGAACGCTCAGGGGGAAACACCATATATTTT. It encodes CASERSGGNTIYF. The whole variable domain, filled in from reference TRBV28 and TRBJ1-3, reads DVKVTQSSRYLVKRTGEKVFLECVQDMDHENMFWYRQDPGLGLRLIYFSYDVKMKEKGDIPEGYSVSREKKERFSLILESASTNQTSMYLCASERSGGNTIYFGEGSWLTVV.

The table lists this clone with a count of one. The chain uses TRBV5-1 and TRBJ1-2; the match to TRBD1 covers 7 bases. The length of the CDR3 is 13 residues. The J segment lost 2 bases and the V segment lost 4 bases, leaving 2 bases of the junction unmatched. CDR1 and CDR2 from the germline V gene are SGHRS and YFSETQ. CDR3: CASSKGQNYGYTF. As DNA, the CDR3 is TGCGCCAGCAGCAAGGGACAGAACTATGGCTACACCTTC.

This chain uses TRBV7-2 with TRBJ1-5; no firm D call. With 1 base removed from V and 4 bases from J, the gap between germline ends came to 8 bases. CDR1 and CDR2 from the germline V gene are SGHTA and FQGNSA. The CDR3 spans 14 residues. The CDR3 reads CASSLGALNQPQHF. The CDR3 nucleotides are TGTGCCAGCAGCTTAGGGGCTCTAAATCAGCCCCAGCATTTT.

The count of this clone is one. The chain couples TRBV18 to TRBJ2-5; 9 positions agree with TRBD1. V shed 0 bases and J 5 bases; nucleotides not matched to a gene: 10. Germline V gene sequence: CDR1 KGHSH, CDR2 LQKENI. The CDR3 is 17 amino acids. The CDR3 loop is CASSPPGQGTLVETQYF. CDR3 in DNA: TGTGCCAGCTCACCACCTGGACAGGGGACGTTGGTGGAGACCCAGTACTTC.

The V gene is TRBV7-8, the J gene TRBJ2-5, with 15 bases that match TRBD2. This CDR3 comprises 17 residues. Germline V gene data show CDR1 as SGHVS and CDR2 as FQNEAQ. V shed 1 base and J 4 bases; nucleotides not matched to a gene: 4. CDR3 nucleotide sequence: TGTGCCAGCAGCTTAGGGACTAGCGGGGGGGCCGGAGAGACCCAGTACTTC. It yields the protein CASSLGTSGGAGETQYF.